Listed below are T cell receptor beta chains from one sample, sequenced in a study of early T cells in non-severe SARS-CoV-2 infection. One entry per CDR3 protein results from TCRdb running MiXCR on the 5' RACE reads. Of tens of thousands of distinct CDR3 sequences listed, roughly 14% are singletons. Here the sequenced sample was whole blood, taken at baseline. Source of these receptors: an adult who was a healthcare worker with PCR-confirmed SARS-CoV-2 infection or an uninfected control (not recorded which). Both conserved end residues are part of each CDR3. Each record gives: D gene, V gene, J gene, clone size, CDR3 DNA, CDR3 protein. The D gene is left open where the match is weak. A row's size may be missing; if present it is once, few, many or a size class.

.	TRBV11-1	TRBJ2-7	few	TGTGCCAGCAGCTTAGCATCAGCCTTTGACGGCGAGCAGTACTTC	CASSLASAFDGEQYF
.	TRBV3-1	TRBJ1-4	.	TGTGCCAGCAGCCAACGAGACCTAGGGGAAAAACTGTTTTTT	CASSQRDLGEKLFF
TRBD2	TRBV20-1	TRBJ2-3	.	TGCAGTGCTAGAAAACTAGCGGGAAACGCAGATACGCAGTATTTT	CSARKLAGNADTQYF
.	TRBV20-1	TRBJ2-5	many	TGCAGTGCTATCGAAGAGACCCAGTACTTC	CSAIEETQYF
TRBD1	TRBV10-3	TRBJ1-1	.	TGTGCCATCAGTGGACAGGGGAACACTGAAGCTTTCTTT	CAISGQGNTEAFF
TRBD2	TRBV7-6	TRBJ2-1	few	TGTGCCAGCAGCTTAGCGGGATCTAGCGGAGTTAGGGAGCAGTTCTTC	CASSLAGSSGVREQFF
TRBD2	TRBV9	TRBJ2-5	few	TGTGCCAGCAGCGTAGGCGGGAGTGATATTGAGACCCAGTACTTC	CASSVGGSDIETQYF
.	TRBV28	TRBJ2-7	.	TGTGCCAGCAGTTTGGGGATTTCGGCCTACGAGCAGTACTTC	CASSLGISAYEQYF
.	TRBV28	TRBJ2-1	.	TGTGCCAGTTCCCCGGGACTCCAATACAATGAGCAGTTCTTC	CASSPGLQYNEQFF
.	TRBV7-3	TRBJ2-7	few	TGTGCCAGCAGCTTAGTCGTTGGGCAATCCTACGAGCAGTACTTC	CASSLVVGQSYEQYF
TRBD1	TRBV5-1	TRBJ1-4	.	TGCGCCAGCAGCACGCCGACAGGGGACGAAAAACTGTTTTTT	CASSTPTGDEKLFF
.	TRBV2	TRBJ2-1	many	TGTGCCAGCAGTGCCCTAGGAGGAGAAGAGCAGTTCTTC	CASSALGGEEQFF
TRBD2	TRBV9	TRBJ2-2	many	TGTGCCAGCAGCGGACTAGCGGGAATCAACACCGGGGAGCTGTTTTTT	CASSGLAGINTGELFF
.	TRBV18	TRBJ1-4	few	TGTGCCAGCTCACCACAGGGTCCAGGGGAAAAACTGTTTTTT	CASSPQGPGEKLFF
.	TRBV9	TRBJ1-2	few	TGTGCCAGCAGCGTTGCCAGTTCCAACTATGGCTACACCTTC	CASSVASSNYGYTF
TRBD2	TRBV6-6	TRBJ2-3	.	TGTGCCAGCAGTTCCACTAGCGGGAGTAAAGATACGCAGTATTTT	CASSSTSGSKDTQYF
TRBD1	TRBV6-1	TRBJ1-4	few	TGTGCCAGCAGTGCTCAACCAGGGGGGGAAAAACTGTTTTTT	CASSAQPGGEKLFF
.	TRBV29-1	TRBJ2-6	few	TGCAGCGTTGAGGGAGCCAACGTCCTGACTTTC	CSVEGANVLTF